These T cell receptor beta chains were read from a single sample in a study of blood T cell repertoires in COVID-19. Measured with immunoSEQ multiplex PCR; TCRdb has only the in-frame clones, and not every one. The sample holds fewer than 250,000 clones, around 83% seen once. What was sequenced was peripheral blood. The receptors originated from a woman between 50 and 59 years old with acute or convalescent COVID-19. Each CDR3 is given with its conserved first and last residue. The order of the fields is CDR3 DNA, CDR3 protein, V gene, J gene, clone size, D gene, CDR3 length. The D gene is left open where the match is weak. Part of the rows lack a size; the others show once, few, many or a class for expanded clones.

DNA: TGTGCCAGCCGCAGGGCCGGTAGATACGAGCAGTACTTC; CDR3: CASRRAGRYEQYF; V: TRBV21-1; J: TRBJ2-7; size: .; D: .; length: 13
DNA: TGTGCCAGCAGTTACTCGATCCAAACCCCACAGCAGTACCAAGAGACCCAGTACTTC; CDR3: CASSYSIQTPQQYQETQYF; V: TRBV6-2/TRBV6-3; J: TRBJ2-5; size: .; D: .; length: 19
DNA: TGCAGTGCTAGTCACGGGATGAGCACCGGGGAGCTGTTTTTT; CDR3: CSASHGMSTGELFF; V: TRBV20-1; J: TRBJ2-2; size: .; D: .; length: 14
DNA: TGTGCCAGCAGTTTAGGAGGGCGAATTTATGGCTACACCTTC; CDR3: CASSLGGRIYGYTF; V: TRBV28; J: TRBJ1-2; size: .; D: .; length: 14
DNA: TGTGCCAGCAGTTACTCCGGGGTCTCTGGAAACACCATATATTTT; CDR3: CASSYSGVSGNTIYF; V: TRBV6-5; J: TRBJ1-3; size: .; D: .; length: 15
DNA: TGTGCCAGCAGTTACTTTACTAGCGGACCCTACAATGAGCAGTTCTTC; CDR3: CASSYFTSGPYNEQFF; V: TRBV6-2/TRBV6-3; J: TRBJ2-1; size: once; D: TRBD2; length: 16
DNA: TGTGCCAGCTCTAGCGGGTGGGGTAATACGCAGTATTTT; CDR3: CASSSGWGNTQYF; V: TRBV9; J: TRBJ2-3; size: .; D: TRBD2; length: 13
DNA: TGCGCCAGCAGCGCCGGGACTAGCGGGAGCCACGAGCAGTACTTC; CDR3: CASSAGTSGSHEQYF; V: TRBV5-1; J: TRBJ2-7; size: few; D: TRBD2; length: 15
DNA: TGTGCCAGCAGTTCCCCCGGGACTAGCGGCTCCTACGAGCAGTACTTC; CDR3: CASSSPGTSGSYEQYF; V: TRBV6-6; J: TRBJ2-7; size: few; D: TRBD2; length: 16
DNA: TGTGCCACCAGTGAGGCGCTAGCGGGAGCAGAGACCCAGTACTTC; CDR3: CATSEALAGAETQYF; V: TRBV24-1; J: TRBJ2-5; size: once; D: TRBD2; length: 15
DNA: TGTGCCAGCAGCTCAACGCGGGACTATTCGTTCTACGAGCAGTACTTC; CDR3: CASSSTRDYSFYEQYF; V: TRBV11-2; J: TRBJ2-7; size: .; D: TRBD2; length: 16
DNA: TGTGCCTGGAGTGGGACTAGCGGGAGTTTGTATACGCAGTATTTT; CDR3: CAWSGTSGSLYTQYF; V: TRBV30; J: TRBJ2-3; size: .; D: TRBD2; length: 15
DNA: TGTGCCAGTACTGCCGGGGGGGAGAGGACCGGGGAGCTGTTTTTT; CDR3: CASTAGGERTGELFF; V: TRBV19; J: TRBJ2-2; size: .; D: TRBD2; length: 15
DNA: TGTGCCAGCAGTTTAGTCAGCGCAGATACGCAGTATTTT; CDR3: CASSLVSADTQYF; V: TRBV27; J: TRBJ2-3; size: .; D: .; length: 13
DNA: TGTGCCACCAGTGATGGGCTAGCGGGCCTTTCGGCGAACACCGGGGAGCTGTTTTTT; CDR3: CATSDGLAGLSANTGELFF; V: TRBV24-1; J: TRBJ2-2; size: .; D: TRBD2; length: 19
DNA: TGTGCCAGCAGCTTGGCCGACAGGGATAAGGGCTACACCTTC; CDR3: CASSLADRDKGYTF; V: TRBV5-4; J: TRBJ1-2; size: .; D: TRBD1; length: 14
DNA: TGTGCCAGCAGTGAACACAGAGAAGCTTTCTTT; CDR3: CASSEHREAFF; V: TRBV6-1; J: TRBJ1-1; size: .; D: .; length: 11
DNA: TGTGCCAGCAGCCCAGGGAATCAGCCCCAGCATTTT; CDR3: CASSPGNQPQHF; V: TRBV7-9; J: TRBJ1-5; size: .; D: .; length: 12
DNA: TGTGCCAGTAGTATTGGGGCGAATCAGCCCCAGCATTTT; CDR3: CASSIGANQPQHF; V: TRBV19; J: TRBJ1-5; size: .; D: .; length: 13
DNA: TGTGCCAGCAAGCTAGCGGGAGATGGGGCCGGGGAGCTGTTTTTT; CDR3: CASKLAGDGAGELFF; V: TRBV2; J: TRBJ2-2; size: .; D: TRBD2; length: 15
DNA: TGTGCCAGCAGTTACCGGGGGAGCTCCTACGAGCAGTACTTC; CDR3: CASSYRGSSYEQYF; V: TRBV6-5; J: TRBJ2-7; size: .; D: .; length: 14
DNA: TGTGCCAGTAGTAGTCCGGGACAGGACTCCGAGCAGTACTTC; CDR3: CASSSPGQDSEQYF; V: TRBV19; J: TRBJ2-7; size: few; D: TRBD1; length: 14
DNA: TGTGCCAGCAGCCAAGGATGGACAGGGACTTACGAGCAGTACTTC; CDR3: CASSQGWTGTYEQYF; V: TRBV14; J: TRBJ2-7; size: .; D: TRBD1; length: 15
DNA: TGTGCCAGCAGCTTGGGTCCCTCGACAGCCAGGAGTGAGCAGTTCTTC; CDR3: CASSLGPSTARSEQFF; V: TRBV5-4; J: TRBJ2-1; size: once; D: .; length: 16
DNA: TGTGCCAGCAGCCCCATAGATTCTAGCACAGATACGCAGTATTTT; CDR3: CASSPIDSSTDTQYF; V: TRBV7-7; J: TRBJ2-3; size: .; D: .; length: 15
DNA: TGTGCCAGCAGCTTAGATTCCGACAGGGGGGAAAACATTCAGTACTTC; CDR3: CASSLDSDRGENIQYF; V: TRBV11-2; J: TRBJ2-4; size: .; D: TRBD1; length: 16